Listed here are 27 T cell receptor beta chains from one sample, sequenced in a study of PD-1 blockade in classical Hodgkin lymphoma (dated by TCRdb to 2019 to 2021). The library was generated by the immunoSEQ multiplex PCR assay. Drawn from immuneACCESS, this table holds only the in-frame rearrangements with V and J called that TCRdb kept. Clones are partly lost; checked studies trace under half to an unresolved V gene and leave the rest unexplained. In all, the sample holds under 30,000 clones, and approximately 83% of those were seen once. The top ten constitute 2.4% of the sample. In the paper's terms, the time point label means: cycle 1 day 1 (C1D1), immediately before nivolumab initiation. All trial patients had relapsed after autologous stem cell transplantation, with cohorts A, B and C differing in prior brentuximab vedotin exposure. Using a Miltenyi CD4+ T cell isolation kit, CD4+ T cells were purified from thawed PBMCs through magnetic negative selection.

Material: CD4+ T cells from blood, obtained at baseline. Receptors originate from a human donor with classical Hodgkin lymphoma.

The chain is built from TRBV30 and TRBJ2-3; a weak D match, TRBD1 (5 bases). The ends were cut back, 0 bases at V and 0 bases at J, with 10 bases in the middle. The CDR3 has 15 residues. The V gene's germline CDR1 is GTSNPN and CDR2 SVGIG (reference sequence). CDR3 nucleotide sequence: TGTGCCTGGAGTGTACTTGGGGCGAGCACAGATACGCAGTATTTT. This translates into CAWSVLGASTDTQYF.

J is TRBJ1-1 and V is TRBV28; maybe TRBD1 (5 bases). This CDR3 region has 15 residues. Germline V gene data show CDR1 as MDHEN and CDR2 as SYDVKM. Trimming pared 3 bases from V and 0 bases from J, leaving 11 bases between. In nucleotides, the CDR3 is TGTGCCAGCAGTTTCCGTAGGGGATTGAACACTGAAGCTTTCTTT. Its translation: CASSFRRGLNTEAFF.

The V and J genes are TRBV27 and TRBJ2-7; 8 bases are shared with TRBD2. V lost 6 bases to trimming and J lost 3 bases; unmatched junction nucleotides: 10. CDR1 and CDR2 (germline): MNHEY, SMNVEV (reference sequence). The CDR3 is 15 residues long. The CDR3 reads CASSYYYREGYEQYF. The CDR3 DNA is TGTGCCAGCAGCTACTATTACCGGGAGGGCTACGAGCAGTACTTC.

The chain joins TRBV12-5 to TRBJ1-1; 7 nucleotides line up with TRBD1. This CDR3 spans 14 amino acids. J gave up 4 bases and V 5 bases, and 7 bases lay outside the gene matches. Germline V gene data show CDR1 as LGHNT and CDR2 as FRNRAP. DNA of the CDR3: TGTGCTAGTGGTGTGGGACAGCCAGCCACTGAAGCTTTCTTT. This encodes CASGVGQPATEAFF.

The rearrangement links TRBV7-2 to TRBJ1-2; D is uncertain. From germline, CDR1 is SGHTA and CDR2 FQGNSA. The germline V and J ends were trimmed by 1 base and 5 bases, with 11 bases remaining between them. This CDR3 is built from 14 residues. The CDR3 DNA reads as TGTGCCAGCAGCTTAGGGAACGGGGTTTATGGCTACACCTTC. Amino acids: CASSLGNGVYGYTF.

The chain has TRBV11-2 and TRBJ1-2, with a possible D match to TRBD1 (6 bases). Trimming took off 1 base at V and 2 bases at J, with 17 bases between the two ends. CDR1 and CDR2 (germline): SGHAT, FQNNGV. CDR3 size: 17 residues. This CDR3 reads CASSLAFRAGDNYGYTF. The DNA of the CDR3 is TGTGCCAGCAGCTTAGCATTCAGGGCAGGGGACAACTATGGCTACACCTTC.

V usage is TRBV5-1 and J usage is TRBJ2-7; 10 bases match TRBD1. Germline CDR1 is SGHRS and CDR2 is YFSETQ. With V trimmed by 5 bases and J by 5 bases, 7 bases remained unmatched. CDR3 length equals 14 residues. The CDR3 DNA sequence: TGCGCCAGCAGTGAACCGGGACAGGGGAACGAGCAGTACTTC. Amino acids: CASSEPGQGNEQYF.

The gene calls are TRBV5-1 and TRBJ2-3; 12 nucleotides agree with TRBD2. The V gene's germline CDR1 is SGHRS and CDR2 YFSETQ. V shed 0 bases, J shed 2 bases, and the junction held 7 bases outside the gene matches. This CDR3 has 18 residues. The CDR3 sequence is CASSLGLAGGGPTDTQYF. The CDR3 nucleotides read TGCGCCAGCAGCTTGGGTCTAGCGGGAGGGGGCCCCACAGATACGCAGTATTTT.

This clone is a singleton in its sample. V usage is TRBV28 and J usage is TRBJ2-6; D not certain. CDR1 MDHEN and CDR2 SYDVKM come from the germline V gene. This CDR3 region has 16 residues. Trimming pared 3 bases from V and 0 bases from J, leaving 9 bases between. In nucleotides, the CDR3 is TGTGCCAGCAGTTTTATTACTTTCTCTGGGGCCAACGTCCTGACTTTC. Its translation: CASSFITFSGANVLTF.

The CDR3 DNA sequence: TGTGCCAGTAGTCCCCGCCCCCATCAGCCCCAGCATTTT. Its translation: CASSPRPHQPQHF. The gene calls are TRBV19 and TRBJ1-5; no reliable D call. Looked up from germline, CDR1 is LNHDA and CDR2 is SQIVND (reference sequence). This CDR3 is built from 13 residues. With 5 bases removed from V and 5 bases from J, the gap between germline ends came to 10 bases.

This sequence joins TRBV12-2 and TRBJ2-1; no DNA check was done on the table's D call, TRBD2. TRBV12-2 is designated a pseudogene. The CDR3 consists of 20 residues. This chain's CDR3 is CASRLAPLTGGREVYNEQFF. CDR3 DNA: TGTGCAAGTCGCTTAGCACCCCTTACGGGGGGGCGGGAGGTCTACAATGAGCAGTTCTTC.

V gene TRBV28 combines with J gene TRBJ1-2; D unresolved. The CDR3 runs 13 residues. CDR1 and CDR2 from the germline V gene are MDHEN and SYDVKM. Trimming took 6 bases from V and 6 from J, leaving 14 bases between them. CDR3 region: CASSPPSVHGYTF. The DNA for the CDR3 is TGTGCCAGCAGCCCCCCATCCGTACATGGCTACACCTTC.

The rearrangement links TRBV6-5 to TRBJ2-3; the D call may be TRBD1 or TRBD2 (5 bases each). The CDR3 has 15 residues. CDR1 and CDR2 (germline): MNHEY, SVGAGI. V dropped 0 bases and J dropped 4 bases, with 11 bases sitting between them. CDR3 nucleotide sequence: TGTGCCAGCAGTTACTCACGGGGCCCCCCAGATACGCAGTATTTT. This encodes CASSYSRGPPDTQYF.

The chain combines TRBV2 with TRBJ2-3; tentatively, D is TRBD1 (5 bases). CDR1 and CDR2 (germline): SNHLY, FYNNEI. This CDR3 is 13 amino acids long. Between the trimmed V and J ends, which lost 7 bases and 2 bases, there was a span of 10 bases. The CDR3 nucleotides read TGTGCCAGCACAGGGCTATACACAGATACGCAGTATTTT. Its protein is CASTGLYTDTQYF.

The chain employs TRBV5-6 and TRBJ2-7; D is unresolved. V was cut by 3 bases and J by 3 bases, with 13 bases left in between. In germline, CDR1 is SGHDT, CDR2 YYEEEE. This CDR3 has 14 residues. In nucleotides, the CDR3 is TGTGCCAGCAGCTGGGCAGGTAAGAACTACGAGCAGTACTTC. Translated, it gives CASSWAGKNYEQYF.

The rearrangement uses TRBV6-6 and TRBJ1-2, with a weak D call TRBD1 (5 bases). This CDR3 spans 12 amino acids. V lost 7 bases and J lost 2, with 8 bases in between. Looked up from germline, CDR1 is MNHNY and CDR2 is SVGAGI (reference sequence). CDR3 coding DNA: TGTGCCAGCACCCGGGGGAACTATGGCTACACCTTC. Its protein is CASTRGNYGYTF.

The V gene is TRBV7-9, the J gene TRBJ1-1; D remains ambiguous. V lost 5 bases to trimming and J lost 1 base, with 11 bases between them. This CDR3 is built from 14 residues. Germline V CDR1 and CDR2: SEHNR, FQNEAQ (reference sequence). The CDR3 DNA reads TGTGCCAGCAGCCTAGGTGTAGGGAACACTGAAGCTTTCTTT. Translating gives CASSLGVGNTEAFF.

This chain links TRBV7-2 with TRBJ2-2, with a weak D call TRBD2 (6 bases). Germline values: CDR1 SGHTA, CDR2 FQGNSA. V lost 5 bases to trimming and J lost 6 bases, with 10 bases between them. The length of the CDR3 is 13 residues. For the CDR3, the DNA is TGTGCCAGCAGCCCGGAGGGTCCCGGGGAGCTGTTTTTT. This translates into CASSPEGPGELFF.

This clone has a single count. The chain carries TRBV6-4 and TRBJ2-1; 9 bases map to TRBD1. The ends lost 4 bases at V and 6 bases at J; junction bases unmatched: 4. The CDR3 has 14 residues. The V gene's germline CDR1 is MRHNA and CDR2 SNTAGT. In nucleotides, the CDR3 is TGTGCCAGCAGTGTCGACAGGGGGGGCAATGAGCAGTTCTTC. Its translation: CASSVDRGGNEQFF.

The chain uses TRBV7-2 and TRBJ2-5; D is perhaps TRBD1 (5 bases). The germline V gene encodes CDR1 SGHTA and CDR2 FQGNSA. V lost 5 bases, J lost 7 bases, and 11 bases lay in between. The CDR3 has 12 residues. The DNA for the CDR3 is TGTGCCAGCAGCCTCAGGGATGCGACCCAGTACTTC. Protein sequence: CASSLRDATQYF.

CDR3 in DNA: TGTGCCAGCAGCCTTAGACGGTCCAGGGGGAGTCAGCCCCAGCATTTT. Translating it yields CASSLRRSRGSQPQHF. V usage is TRBV28 and J usage is TRBJ1-5; 7 nucleotides align to TRBD1. With 6 bases clipped from V and 6 bases from J, the junction kept 14 bases outside the gene matches. The CDR3 sequence is 16 residues long. Per germline, CDR1 MDHEN and CDR2 SYDVKM. Together with reference TRBV28 and TRBJ1-5, the CDR3 gives the full variable domain: DVKVTQSSRYLVKRTGEKVFLECVQDMDHENMFWYRQDPGLGLRLIYFSYDVKMKEKGDIPEGYSVSREKKERFSLILESASTNQTSMYLCASSLRRSRGSQPQHFGDGTRLSIL.

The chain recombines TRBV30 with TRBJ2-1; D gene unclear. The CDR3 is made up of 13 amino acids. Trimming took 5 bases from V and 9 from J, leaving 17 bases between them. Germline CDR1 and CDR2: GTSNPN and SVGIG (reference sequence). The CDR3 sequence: CAWRLGGPGEQFF. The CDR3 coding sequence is TGTGCCTGGCGGTTAGGCGGCCCAGGTGAGCAGTTCTTC.

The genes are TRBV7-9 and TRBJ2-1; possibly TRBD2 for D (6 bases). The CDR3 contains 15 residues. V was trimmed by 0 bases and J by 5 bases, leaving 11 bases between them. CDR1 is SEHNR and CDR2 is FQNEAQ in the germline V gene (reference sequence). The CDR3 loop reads CASSLAGLGNNEQFF. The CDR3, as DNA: TGTGCCAGCAGCTTAGCGGGACTGGGGAACAATGAGCAGTTCTTC.

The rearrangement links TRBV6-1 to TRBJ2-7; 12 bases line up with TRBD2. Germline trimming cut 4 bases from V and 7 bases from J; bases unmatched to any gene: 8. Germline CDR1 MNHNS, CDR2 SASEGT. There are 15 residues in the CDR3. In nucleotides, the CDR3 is TGTGCCAGCAGTGCTGCTAGCGGGAGGGTCCGGGAGCAGTACTTC. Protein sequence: CASSAASGRVREQYF.

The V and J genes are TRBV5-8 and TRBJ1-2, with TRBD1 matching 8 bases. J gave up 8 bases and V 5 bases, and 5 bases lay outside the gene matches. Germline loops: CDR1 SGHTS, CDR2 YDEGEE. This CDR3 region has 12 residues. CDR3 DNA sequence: TGTGCCAGCAGGCTGACAGGGGAAGGCTACACCTTC. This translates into CASRLTGEGYTF.

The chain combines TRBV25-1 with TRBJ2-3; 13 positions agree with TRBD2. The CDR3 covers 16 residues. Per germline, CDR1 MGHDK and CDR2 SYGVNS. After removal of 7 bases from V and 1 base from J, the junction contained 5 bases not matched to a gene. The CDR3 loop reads CASTRTSGSGTDTQYF. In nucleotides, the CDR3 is TGTGCCAGCACCCGGACTAGCGGGAGTGGCACAGATACGCAGTATTTT.

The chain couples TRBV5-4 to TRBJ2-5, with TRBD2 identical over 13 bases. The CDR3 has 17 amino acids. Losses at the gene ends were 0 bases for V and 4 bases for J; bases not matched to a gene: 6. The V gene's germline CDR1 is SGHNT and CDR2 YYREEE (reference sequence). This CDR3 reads CASSLGLAGGSVETQYF. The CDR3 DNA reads TGTGCCAGCAGCTTGGGACTAGCGGGAGGTTCGGTAGAGACCCAGTACTTC. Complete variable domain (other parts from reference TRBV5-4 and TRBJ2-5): ETGVTQSPTHLIKTRGQQVTLRCSSQSGHNTVSWYQQALGQGPQFIFQYYREEENGRGNFPPRFSGLQFPNYSSELNVNALELDDSALYLCASSLGLAGGSVETQYFGPGTRLLVL.